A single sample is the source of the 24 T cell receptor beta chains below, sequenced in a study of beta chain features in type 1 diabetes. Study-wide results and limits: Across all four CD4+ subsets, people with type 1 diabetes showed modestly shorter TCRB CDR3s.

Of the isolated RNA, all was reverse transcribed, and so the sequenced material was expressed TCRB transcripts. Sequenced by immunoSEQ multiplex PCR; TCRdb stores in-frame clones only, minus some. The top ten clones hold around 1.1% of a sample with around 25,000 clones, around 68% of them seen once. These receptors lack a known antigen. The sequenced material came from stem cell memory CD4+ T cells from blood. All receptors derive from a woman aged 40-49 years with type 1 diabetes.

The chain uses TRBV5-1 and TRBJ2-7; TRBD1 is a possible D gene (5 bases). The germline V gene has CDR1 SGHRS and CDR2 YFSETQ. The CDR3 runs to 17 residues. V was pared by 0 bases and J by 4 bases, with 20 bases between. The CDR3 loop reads CASSLAVYGQGAYEQYF. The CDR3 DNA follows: TGCGCCAGCAGCTTGGCCGTTTACGGGCAGGGTGCGTACGAGCAGTACTTC.

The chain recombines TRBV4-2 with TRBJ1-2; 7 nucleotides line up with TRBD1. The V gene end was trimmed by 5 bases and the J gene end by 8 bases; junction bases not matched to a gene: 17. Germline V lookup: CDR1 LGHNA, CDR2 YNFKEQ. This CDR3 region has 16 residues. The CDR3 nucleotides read TGTGCCAGCAGCTTGGACCCAAGCCGGGACAGCCAGGGCTACACCTTC. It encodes CASSLDPSRDSQGYTF.

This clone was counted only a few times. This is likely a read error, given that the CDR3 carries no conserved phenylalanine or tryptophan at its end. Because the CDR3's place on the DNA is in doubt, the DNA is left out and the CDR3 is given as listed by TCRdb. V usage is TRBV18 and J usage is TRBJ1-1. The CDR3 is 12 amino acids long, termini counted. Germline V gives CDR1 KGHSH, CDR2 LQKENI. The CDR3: CASSPPEGALFI.

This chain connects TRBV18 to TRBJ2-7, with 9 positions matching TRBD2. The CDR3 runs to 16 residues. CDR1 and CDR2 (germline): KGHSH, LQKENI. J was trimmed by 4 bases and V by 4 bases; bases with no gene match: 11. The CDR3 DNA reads TGTGCCAGCTCACGGGGCGCGGGGGGGACAGAATACGAGCAGTACTTC. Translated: CASSRGAGGTEYEQYF.

CDR3 loop: CASSSTNGLADYNEQFF. The CDR3 DNA reads as TGTGCCAGCAGCTCTACGAACGGACTAGCGGACTACAATGAGCAGTTCTTC. The rearrangement uses TRBV5-6 and TRBJ2-1; TRBD2 matches 10 bases. CDR1 is SGHDT, CDR2 YYEEEE, per germline. The length of the CDR3 is 17 residues. Unmatched junction bases numbered 9, after V lost 3 bases and J lost 3 bases.

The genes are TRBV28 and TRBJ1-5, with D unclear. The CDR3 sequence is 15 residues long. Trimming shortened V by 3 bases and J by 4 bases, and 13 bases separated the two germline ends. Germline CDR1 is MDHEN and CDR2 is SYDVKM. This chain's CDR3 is CASSFPGRLNQPQHF. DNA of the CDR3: TGTGCCAGCAGTTTTCCGGGGAGGTTAAATCAGCCCCAGCATTTT. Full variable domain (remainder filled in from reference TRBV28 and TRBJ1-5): DVKVTQSSRYLVKRTGEKVFLECVQDMDHENMFWYRQDPGLGLRLIYFSYDVKMKEKGDIPEGYSVSREKKERFSLILESASTNQTSMYLCASSFPGRLNQPQHFGDGTRLSIL.

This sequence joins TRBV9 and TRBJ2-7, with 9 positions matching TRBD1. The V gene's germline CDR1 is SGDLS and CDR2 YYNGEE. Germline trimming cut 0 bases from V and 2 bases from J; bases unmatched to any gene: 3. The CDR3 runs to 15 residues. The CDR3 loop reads CASSVGTGATYEQYF. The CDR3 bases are TGTGCCAGCAGCGTAGGGACAGGGGCTACCTACGAGCAGTACTTC.

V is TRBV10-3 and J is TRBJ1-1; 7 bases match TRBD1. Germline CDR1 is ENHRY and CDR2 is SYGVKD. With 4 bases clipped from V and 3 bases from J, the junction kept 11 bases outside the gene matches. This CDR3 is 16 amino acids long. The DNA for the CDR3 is TGTGCCATCAGTGCCCGGCCCACAGGGGCTTACACTGAAGCTTTCTTT. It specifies CAISARPTGAYTEAFF.

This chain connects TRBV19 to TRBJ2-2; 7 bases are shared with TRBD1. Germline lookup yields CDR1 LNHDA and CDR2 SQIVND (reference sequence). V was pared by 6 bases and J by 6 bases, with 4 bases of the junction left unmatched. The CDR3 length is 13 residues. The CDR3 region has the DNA TGTGCCAGTAGGGAAGGGGGCCCCGGGGAGCTGTTTTTT. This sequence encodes CASREGGPGELFF. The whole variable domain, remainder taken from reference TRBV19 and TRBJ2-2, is DGGITQSPKYLFRKEGQNVTLSCEQNLNHDAMYWYRQDPGQGLRLIYYSQIVNDFQKGDIAEGYSVSREKKESFPLTVTSAQKNPTAFYLCASREGGPGELFFGEGSRLTVL.

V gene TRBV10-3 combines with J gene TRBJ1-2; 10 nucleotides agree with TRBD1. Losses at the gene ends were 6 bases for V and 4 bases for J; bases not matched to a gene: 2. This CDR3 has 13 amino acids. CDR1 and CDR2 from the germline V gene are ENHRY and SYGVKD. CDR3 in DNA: TGTGCCATCAGGACAGGGGGCACCTATGGCTACACCTTC. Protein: CAIRTGGTYGYTF.

The CDR3: CASGSDRGGAFF. CDR3 bases: TGTGCTAGTGGTTCGGACAGGGGGGGTGCTTTCTTT. This chain connects TRBV12-5 to TRBJ1-1, with 10 bases identical to TRBD1. V trimming: 4 bases; J trimming: 11 bases; junction bases outside the gene matches: 4. Germline V gene lookup returns CDR1 LGHNT and CDR2 FRNRAP. This CDR3 has 12 residues. The full variable domain, rest sourced from reference TRBV12-5 and TRBJ1-1, is DARVTQTPRHKVTEMGQEVTMRCQPILGHNTVFWYRQTMMQGLELLAYFRNRAPLDDSGMPKDRFSAEMPDATLATLKIQPSEPRDSAVYFCASGSDRGGAFFGQGTRLTVV.

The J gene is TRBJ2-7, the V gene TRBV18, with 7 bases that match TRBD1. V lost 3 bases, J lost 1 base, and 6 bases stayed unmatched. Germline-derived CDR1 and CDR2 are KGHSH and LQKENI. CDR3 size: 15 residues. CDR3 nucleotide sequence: TGTGCCAGCTCACCGAACCGGGACAGTTCCTACGAGCAGTACTTC. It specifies CASSPNRDSSYEQYF.

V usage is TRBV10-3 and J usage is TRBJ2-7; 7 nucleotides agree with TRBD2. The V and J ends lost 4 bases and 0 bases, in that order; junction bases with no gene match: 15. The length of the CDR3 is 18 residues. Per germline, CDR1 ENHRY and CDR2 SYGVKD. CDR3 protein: CAISAGASGQPGSYEQYF. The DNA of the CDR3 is TGTGCCATCAGTGCTGGGGCTAGCGGCCAACCTGGCTCCTACGAGCAGTACTTC.

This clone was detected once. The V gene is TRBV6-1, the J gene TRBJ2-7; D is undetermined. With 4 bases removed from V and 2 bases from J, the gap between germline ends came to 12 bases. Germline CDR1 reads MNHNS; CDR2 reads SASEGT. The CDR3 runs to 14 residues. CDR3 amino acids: CASSGMVYAYEQYF. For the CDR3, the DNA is TGTGCCAGCAGTGGTATGGTCTATGCCTACGAGCAGTACTTC.

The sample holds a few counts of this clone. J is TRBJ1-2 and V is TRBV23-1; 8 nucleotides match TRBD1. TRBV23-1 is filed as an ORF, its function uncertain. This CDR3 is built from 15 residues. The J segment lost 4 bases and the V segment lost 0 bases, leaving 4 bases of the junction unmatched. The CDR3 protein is CASSQSDRDPYGYTF. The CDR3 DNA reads TGCGCCAGCAGTCAATCGGACAGGGACCCCTATGGCTACACCTTC.

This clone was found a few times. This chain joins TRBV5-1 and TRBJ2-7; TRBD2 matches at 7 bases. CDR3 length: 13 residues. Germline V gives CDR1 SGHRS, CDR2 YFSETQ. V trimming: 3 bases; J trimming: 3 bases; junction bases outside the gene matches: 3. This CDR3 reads CASSWGGDYEQYF. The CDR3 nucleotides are TGCGCCAGCAGCTGGGGGGGAGACTACGAGCAGTACTTC. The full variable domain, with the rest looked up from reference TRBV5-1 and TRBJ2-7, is KAGVTQTPRYLIKTRGQQVTLSCSPISGHRSVSWYQQTPGQGLQFLFEYFSETQRNKGNFPGRFSGRQFSNSRSEMNVSTLELGDSALYLCASSWGGDYEQYFGPGTRLTVT.

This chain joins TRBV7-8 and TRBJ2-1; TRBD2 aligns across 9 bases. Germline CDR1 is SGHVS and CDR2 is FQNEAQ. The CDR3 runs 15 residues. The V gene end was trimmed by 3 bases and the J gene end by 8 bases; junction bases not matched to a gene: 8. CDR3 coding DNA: TGTGCCAGCAGCTTGGCGGGGGGGGGTTTCCATGAGCAGTTCTTC. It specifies CASSLAGGGFHEQFF.

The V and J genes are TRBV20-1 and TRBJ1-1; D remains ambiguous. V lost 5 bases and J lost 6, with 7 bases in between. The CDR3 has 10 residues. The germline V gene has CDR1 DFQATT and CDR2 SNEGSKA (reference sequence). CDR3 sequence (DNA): TGCAGTGCTCGGTTCCCTGAAGCTTTCTTT. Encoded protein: CSARFPEAFF.

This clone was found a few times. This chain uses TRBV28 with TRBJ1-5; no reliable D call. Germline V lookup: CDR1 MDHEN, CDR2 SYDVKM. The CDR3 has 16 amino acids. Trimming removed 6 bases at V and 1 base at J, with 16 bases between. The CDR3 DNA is TGTGCCAGCAGCTTGACCCCTCTGAGGAGCAATCAGCCCCAGCATTTT. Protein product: CASSLTPLRSNQPQHF.

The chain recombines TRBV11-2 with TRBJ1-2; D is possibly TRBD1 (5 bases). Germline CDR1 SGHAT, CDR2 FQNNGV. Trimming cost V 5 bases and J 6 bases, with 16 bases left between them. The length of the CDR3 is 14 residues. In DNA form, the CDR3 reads TGTGCCAGCAGCACCAGTGGGGCGCAGAATGGCTACACCTTC. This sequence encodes CASSTSGAQNGYTF.

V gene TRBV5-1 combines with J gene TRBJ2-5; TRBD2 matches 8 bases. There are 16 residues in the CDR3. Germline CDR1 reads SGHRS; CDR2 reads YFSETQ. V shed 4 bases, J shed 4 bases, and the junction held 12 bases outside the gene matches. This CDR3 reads CASSPGGTTRGETQYF. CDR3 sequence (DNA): TGCGCCAGCAGCCCGGGAGGGACAACCCGTGGAGAGACCCAGTACTTC.

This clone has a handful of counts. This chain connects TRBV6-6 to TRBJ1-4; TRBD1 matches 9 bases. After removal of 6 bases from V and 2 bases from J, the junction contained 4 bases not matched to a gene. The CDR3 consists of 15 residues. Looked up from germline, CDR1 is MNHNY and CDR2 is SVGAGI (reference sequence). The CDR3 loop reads CASRLTGGTNEKLFF. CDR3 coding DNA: TGTGCCAGCAGGCTAACAGGGGGCACTAATGAAAAACTGTTTTTT.

The CDR3 is CASSLSGGPYGTDTQYF. The CDR3 coding sequence is TGTGCCAGTAGTCTCTCGGGTGGCCCCTATGGCACAGATACGCAGTATTTT. The rearrangement joins TRBV19 to TRBJ2-3; D uncertain. The V gene lost 5 bases and the J gene lost 1 base, with 19 bases spanning the gap. The length of the CDR3 is 17 residues. Germline V gene lookup returns CDR1 LNHDA and CDR2 SQIVND (reference sequence).

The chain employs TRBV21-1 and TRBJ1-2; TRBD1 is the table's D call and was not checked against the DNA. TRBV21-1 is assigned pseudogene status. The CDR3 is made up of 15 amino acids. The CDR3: CASSKVQGTNYGYTF. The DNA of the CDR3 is TGTGCCAGCAGCAAAGTTCAGGGGACTAACTATGGCTACACCTTC.